The sequence of this T cell receptor (beta chain) was determined in a study of blood T cell repertoires in COVID-19. At the level of the study: The United States, Italy and Spain supplied acute and convalescent COVID-19 samples. The analysed material was cDNA or gDNA that came from T cells, B-cell-depleted T cells, or PBMCs.

With 0 bases removed from V and 7 bases from J, the gap between germline ends came to 10 bases. CDR3 length: 15 amino acids. CDR1 MNHEY and CDR2 SVGAGI come from the germline V gene. In the original analysis: Using reference gene primer amplification, nucleated cell counts were estimated. Only in-frame clones appear in the TCRdb table, and some are missing; sequencing was by immunoSEQ multiplex PCR. From that table come the V and J calls and clone size; the DNA was used to work out D and trimming. The sample consists of around 60,000 clones, 90% of them appearing once. The rearrangement uses TRBV6-5 and TRBJ1-6; possible D gene TRBD1, 6 bases. Sequencing used peripheral blood. The source is a man aged 60 to 69 with active COVID-19. The DNA of the CDR3 is TGTGCCAGCAGTTACTCCAGGACAGAGAATTCACCCCTCCACTTT. Translated, it gives CASSYSRTENSPLHF.